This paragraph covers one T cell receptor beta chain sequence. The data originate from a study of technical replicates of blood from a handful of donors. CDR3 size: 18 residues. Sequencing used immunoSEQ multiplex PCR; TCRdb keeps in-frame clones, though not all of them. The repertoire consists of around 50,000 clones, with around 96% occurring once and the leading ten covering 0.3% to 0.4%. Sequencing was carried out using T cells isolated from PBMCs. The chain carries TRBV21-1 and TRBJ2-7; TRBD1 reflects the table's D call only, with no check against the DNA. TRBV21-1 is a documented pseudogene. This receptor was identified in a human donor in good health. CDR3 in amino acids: CASSPFPLAGGGSYEQYF. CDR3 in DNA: TGTGCCAGCAGCCCATTCCCCCTTGCAGGGGGCGGTTCCTACGAGCAGTACTTC.